This TCR beta chain was found in a study of T cell responses to AZD1222 COVID-19 vaccine. Clones were read by immunoSEQ multiplex PCR, and TCRdb kept only the in-frame ones, dropping some. The data show approximately 79,000 clones, roughly 85% seen once. This TCR was recovered from an adult in good health. The sequencing here drew on peripheral blood, taken on day 0 of AZD1222 vaccination.

CDR3 bases: TGTGCCAGCAGTTACCGGGACAGACACACCGGGGAGCTGTTTTTT. Protein sequence: CASSYRDRHTGELFF. The V and J genes are TRBV6-6 and TRBJ2-2, with TRBD1 matching over 7 bases. Germline lookup yields CDR1 MNHNY and CDR2 SVGAGI (reference sequence). J was trimmed by 3 bases and V by 2 bases; bases with no gene match: 3. CDR3 size: 15 residues.